This T cell receptor beta chain was obtained from a study of CD8+ T cells in alopecia areata. Study-level information: After 6 to 18 months of tofacitinib, follow-up continued 6 months off drug. The study's findings and limits: Clonality exceeded that of normal scalp in lesional scalp, most notably in alopecia totalis/universalis. Mouse data revealed clearer TCR sharing than patient data did, a gap possibly tied to HLA.

RNA extraction was followed by reverse transcription into cDNA, which acted as the sequencing template. Clones were read by immunoSEQ multiplex PCR, and TCRdb kept only the in-frame ones, dropping some. Of about 130,000 clones in the sample, over 50% were seen once. Concerning this clone: Its antigen is unknown.

CDR3 length: 13 residues. The germline V gene has CDR1 MNHEY and CDR2 SMNVEV (reference sequence). V lost 3 bases and J lost 5, with 10 bases in between. The sequence came from a human donor with alopecia areata. The chain employs TRBV27 and TRBJ2-5; perhaps TRBD1 as D (6 bases). The sample here was CD4+ T cells sorted from blood, taken at week 0. CDR3 protein: CASSLVDSETQYF. For the CDR3, the DNA is TGTGCCAGCAGTTTGGTGGACAGCGAGACCCAGTACTTC.